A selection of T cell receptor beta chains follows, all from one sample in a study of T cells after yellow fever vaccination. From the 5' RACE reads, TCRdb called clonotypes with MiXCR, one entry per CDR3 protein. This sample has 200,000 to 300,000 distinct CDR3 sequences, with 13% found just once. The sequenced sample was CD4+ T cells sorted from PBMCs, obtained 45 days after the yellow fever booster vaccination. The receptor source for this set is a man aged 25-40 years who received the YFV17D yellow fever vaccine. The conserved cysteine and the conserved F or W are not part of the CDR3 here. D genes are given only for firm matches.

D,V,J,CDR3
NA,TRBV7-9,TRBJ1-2,ASSLALNWDIEDGYT
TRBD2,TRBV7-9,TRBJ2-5,ASSPGTSRETQY
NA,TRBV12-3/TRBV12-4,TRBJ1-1,ASSLRGYAEAF
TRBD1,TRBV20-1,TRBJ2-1,SARDPLTGGAYNEQF
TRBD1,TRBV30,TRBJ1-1,AWNRGSRNTEAF
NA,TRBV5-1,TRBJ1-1,ASSGSFLNTEAF
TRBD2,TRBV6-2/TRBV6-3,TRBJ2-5,ASRNGRGETQY
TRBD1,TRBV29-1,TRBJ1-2,SDTMTGLGYT
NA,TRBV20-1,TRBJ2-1,SASEGRNEQF
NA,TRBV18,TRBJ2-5,ASSPRNSSVVPETQY
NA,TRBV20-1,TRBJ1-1,SARPGGYTEAF
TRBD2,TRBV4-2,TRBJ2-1,ASSSGTSGTSYNEQF
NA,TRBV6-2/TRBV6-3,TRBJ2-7,ASSYRGTGPLLPSGSLSYEQY
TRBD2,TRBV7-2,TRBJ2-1,ASSPRGRALVDNEQF
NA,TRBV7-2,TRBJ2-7,ASSPRRAGEQY
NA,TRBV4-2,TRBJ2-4,ASSHLGGGSAKNIQY
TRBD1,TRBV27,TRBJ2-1,ASSLTHRGEYNEQF
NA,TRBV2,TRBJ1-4,ASKKETAQYEKLF
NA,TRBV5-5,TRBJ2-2,ASSSLGRSTGELF
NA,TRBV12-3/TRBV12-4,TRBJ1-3,ASSALRSGNTIY
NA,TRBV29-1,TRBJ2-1,SSKVGDHEQF
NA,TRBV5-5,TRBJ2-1,ASSGTLIGSEQF
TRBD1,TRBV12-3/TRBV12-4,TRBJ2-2,ASREQGPGELF